Given below is one T cell receptor beta chain in context. TCRdb's copy holds only in-frame clones and misses some; the assay was immunoSEQ multiplex PCR. The data show 57,000 or so clones, roughly nine tenths seen once. This specimen belongs to a study of cytomegalovirus exposure and HLA in healthy donors. After removal of 5 bases from V and 5 bases from J, the junction contained 3 bases not matched to a gene. Germline assignment: CDR1 LNHDA and CDR2 SQIVND (reference sequence). The CDR3 loop spans 13 amino acids. The material sequenced was PBMCs. The chain couples TRBV19 to TRBJ1-1, with TRBD1 identical over 9 bases. This receptor was identified in a woman aged 25 to 39 in good health and CMV-seronegative. This chain's CDR3 is CASSGDRGTEAFF. CDR3 nucleotide sequence: TGTGCCAGTAGTGGCGACAGGGGGACTGAAGCTTTCTTT.